Below, one TCR beta chain is given with its context. Its target is not known. J was trimmed by 0 bases and V by 0 bases; bases with no gene match: 10. Germline V CDR1 and CDR2: DFQATT, SNEGSKA (reference sequence). The CDR3 is 19 amino acids. TCRdb called the RT-PCR reads again in MiXCR, with one record for every CDR3 protein. There are about 780,000 distinct CDR3 sequences in the sample; about 18% occur only once, and 11% lies in the top ten. The data are from a study of response to subunit inactivated influenza vaccine. Study findings and constraints: Researchers suggested that each seasonal influenza vaccination recruits few new T cells.

This clonotype originated in a man aged 50-59 years who received an inactivated influenza vaccine. Source: PBMCs from blood, taken roughly 5 days after vaccination. V and J are TRBV20-1 and TRBJ2-6; TRBD1 agrees at 8 bases. The CDR3 spells CSARERGQGRLSGANVLTF. CDR3 DNA: TGCAGTGCTAGAGAACGAGGACAGGGACGGCTCTCTGGGGCCAACGTCCTGACTTTC.